These T cell receptor beta chains were read from a single sample in a study of beta chain features in type 1 diabetes. TCRdb's table, derived via immunoSEQ multiplex PCR, lists solely in-frame clones and lacks some. The sample includes about 620,000 clones, around 15% seen only once; the top ten take about 0.093%. Sequencing was carried out using naive CD4+ T cells from blood. The source of these receptors is a man between 18 and 35 years old in good health. Both conserved end residues are part of each CDR3. A D gene is named only where the DNA matches it firmly. Size tells how often a clone was seen (once, few, many) or the class of an expanded clone, and some rows leave it out.

>.|TRBJ1-5|TRBV29-1|.
TGCAGCGTTGTTGACAATAATTACCATCAGCCCCAGCATTTT
CSVVDNNYHQPQHF
>.|TRBJ2-3|TRBV9|TRBD2
TGTGCCAGCACGTTGGACCGGGGGGGCGCAGATACGCAGTATTTT
CASTLDRGGADTQYF
>.|TRBJ1-2|TRBV19|.
TGTGCCAGTAGTGCCTTTGAGAACTATGGCTACACCTTC
CASSAFENYGYTF
>.|TRBJ1-1|TRBV2|.
TGTGCCAGCAGAGTGGAGGTGAACACTGAAGCTTTCTTT
CASRVEVNTEAFF
>few|TRBJ1-1|TRBV7-2|.
TGTGCCAGCAGCACCCCTTCCACTGAAGCTTTCTTT
CASSTPSTEAFF
>.|TRBJ1-2|TRBV9|.
TGTGCCAGCACGGGGACCCAAAGGGGAGGCTACACCTTC
CASTGTQRGGYTF
>.|TRBJ1-5|TRBV5-6|TRBD1
TGTGCCAGCAGCATGGGACAGGGAATCGCCCAGCCCCAGCATTTT
CASSMGQGIAQPQHF
>.|TRBJ1-1|TRBV18|.
TGTGCCAGCTCCCTAAAGAACACTGAAGCTTTCTTT
CASSLKNTEAFF
>few|TRBJ2-7|TRBV5-1|.
TGCGCCAGCAGCTTGGCGAGACAGGAGCAGTACTTC
CASSLARQEQYF
>few|TRBJ2-1|TRBV28|TRBD2
TGTGCCAGCAGCCCTAGCGGGAGGGCCAGGGAGCAGTTCTTC
CASSPSGRAREQFF
>.|TRBJ1-2|TRBV28|.
TGTGCCAGCGGGGAGGGAATCAGGAGTAACTATGGCTACACCTTC
CASGEGIRSNYGYTF
>.|TRBJ2-2|TRBV5-1|.
TGCGCCAGCAGCTTGGAGGCGTTATCGGGCGGGGAGCTGTTTTTT
CASSLEALSGGELFF
>few|TRBJ2-7|TRBV5-6|.
TGTGCCAGCAGCTTCCTGAACTCCTACGAGCAGTACTTC
CASSFLNSYEQYF
>few|TRBJ1-4|TRBV4-3|.
TGCGCCAGCAGTCAGATCGTTGGGCCCAATGAAAAACTGTTTTTT
CASSQIVGPNEKLFF
>few|TRBJ2-1|TRBV6-6|TRBD2
TGTGCCAGCAGTTACTCGGGACTAGCGGTTTACAATGAGCAGTTCTTC
CASSYSGLAVYNEQFF
>.|TRBJ1-5|TRBV29-1|.
TGCAGCGTTGAAACGGCTGGTCAGCCCCAGCATTTT
CSVETAGQPQHF
>few|TRBJ2-1|TRBV28|.
TGTGCCAGACAAATACACGAGGACAGAACTTACTACAATGAGCAGTTCTTC
CARQIHEDRTYYNEQFF